The 20 T cell receptor beta chains presented below share a single source sample, sequenced in a study of cytomegalovirus exposure and HLA in healthy donors. PCR primers comprised 60 Vbeta and 13 Jbeta primers. Sequencing used immunoSEQ multiplex PCR; TCRdb keeps in-frame clones, though not all of them. The data contain 80,000 or so clones, approximately 77% of them singletons. The sequencing sample was made of PBMCs. The receptor set was obtained from a middle-aged woman in good health and CMV-seropositive.

J is TRBJ2-1 and V is TRBV25-1; possibly TRBD1 for D (5 bases). Trimming shortened V by 2 bases and J by 12 bases, and 14 bases separated the two germline ends. Germline CDR1 and CDR2: MGHDK and SYGVNS. The CDR3 is made up of 13 amino acids. CDR3 protein: CASSEIEGDGQFF. The DNA of the CDR3 is TGTGCCAGCAGTGAAATTGAAGGGGATGGGCAGTTCTTC. The variable domain in full, with the rest retrieved from reference TRBV25-1 and TRBJ2-1, is EADIYQTPRYLVIGTGKKITLECSQTMGHDKMYWYQQDPGMELHLIHYSYGVNSTEKGDLSSESTVSRIRTEHFPLTLESARPSHTSQYLCASSEIEGDGQFFGPGTRLTVL.

J is TRBJ2-7 and V is TRBV5-1; 8 bases map to TRBD2. Germline CDR1 is SGHRS and CDR2 is YFSETQ. With V trimmed by 5 bases and J by 1 base, 2 bases remained unmatched. This CDR3 comprises 13 residues. CDR3 coding DNA: TGCGCCAGCAGGCTAGCGGGTTCCTACGAGCAGTACTTC. Translating it yields CASRLAGSYEQYF.

The chain combines TRBV7-2 with TRBJ2-1; D possibly corresponds to TRBD2 (5 bases). The CDR3 has 13 residues. Trimming removed 4 bases from V and 8 bases from J, with 12 bases in between. Germline CDR1 and CDR2: SGHTA and FQGNSA. CDR3 sequence: CASSSRTGDEQFF. CDR3 DNA: TGTGCCAGCAGCTCGCGGACTGGGGATGAGCAGTTCTTC.

The chain couples TRBV10-3 to TRBJ1-2, with D maybe TRBD1 (6 bases). The CDR3 has 14 residues. The V and J ends lost 6 bases and 9 bases respectively, with 20 bases between them. CDR1 is ENHRY and CDR2 is SYGVKD in the germline V gene. As DNA, the CDR3 is TGTGCCATCAGGGGGAACTCACAGGGTAATAGCTACACCTTC. Its protein product is CAIRGNSQGNSYTF.

CDR3 sequence reads: CASSSHRGTVQFF. CDR3 bases: TGTGCCAGCAGCTCACACCGGGGGACAGTACAGTTCTTC. This chain uses TRBV7-3 with TRBJ2-1; TRBD1 might be the D (7 bases). CDR3 length equals 13 residues. The V end was cut by 4 bases, the J end by 13 bases, with 17 bases between. Germline V lookup: CDR1 SGHTA, CDR2 FQGTGA.

This clone appeared once. This CDR3 reads CAWSDAGQIEAFF. CDR3 coding DNA: TGTGCCTGGAGTGACGCGGGACAGATAGAAGCTTTCTTT. The chain joins TRBV30 to TRBJ1-1; 7 nucleotides line up with TRBD1. The CDR3 runs 13 residues. V lost 1 base and J lost 8; bases outside the gene matches: 7. In germline, CDR1 is GTSNPN, CDR2 SVGIG (reference sequence).

The V and J genes are TRBV19 and TRBJ1-3; possible D gene TRBD1, 6 bases. The CDR3 extends over 15 amino acids. Deletions cut 6 bases from V and 9 bases from J, with 21 bases between. Per germline, CDR1 LNHDA and CDR2 SQIVND (reference sequence). In DNA, the CDR3 is TGTGCCAGTAGACTAAGGGACACGCCGGAGTTCACCATATATTTT. Its protein is CASRLRDTPEFTIYF.

The rearrangement uses TRBV13 and TRBJ1-5, with a tentative D call TRBD1 (6 bases). Trimming removed 5 bases at V and 5 bases at J, with 13 bases between. Germline V lookup: CDR1 PRHDT, CDR2 FYEKMQ (reference sequence). The CDR3 has 14 amino acids. CDR3 loop: CASSLGGDHQPQHF. The DNA of the CDR3 is TGTGCCAGCAGCCTTGGGGGCGATCATCAGCCCCAGCATTTT.

The rearrangement uses TRBV27 and TRBJ2-7; D possibly corresponds to TRBD2 (5 bases). V lost 5 bases and J lost 0, with 26 bases in between. This CDR3 contains 19 residues. The germline V gene encodes CDR1 MNHEY and CDR2 SMNVEV (reference sequence). The CDR3 bases are TGTGCCAGCAGTACCCAGAGGGCAAGTAATACCAGGAGCTCCTACGAGCAGTACTTC. It encodes CASSTQRASNTRSSYEQYF.

V gene TRBV6-1 combines with J gene TRBJ2-7, with 10 bases fitting TRBD1. The CDR3 sequence is 16 residues long. The germline CDR1 and CDR2 sequences are MNHNS and SASEGT. The ends lost 2 bases at V and 2 bases at J; junction bases unmatched: 6. Here the CDR3 reads CASSELGTGVTYEQYF. The CDR3 nucleotides read TGTGCCAGCAGTGAATTGGGGACAGGGGTAACCTACGAGCAGTACTTC.

Many counts were recorded for this clone. The chain carries TRBV10-3 and TRBJ1-3, with 7 bases lining up with TRBD1. Germline assignment: CDR1 ENHRY and CDR2 SYGVKD. This CDR3 contains 15 residues. Trimming took 3 bases from V and 4 from J; bases not matched to a gene: 6. CDR3 protein: CAISDYGQVGNTIYF. DNA of the CDR3: TGTGCCATCAGTGACTACGGACAGGTCGGAAACACCATATATTTT.

As DNA, the CDR3 is TGTGCCTGGAACAGGGCCTACTCTGGAAACACCATATATTTT. Protein product: CAWNRAYSGNTIYF. The chain couples TRBV30 to TRBJ1-3, with a possible D match to TRBD1 (6 bases). The germline CDR1 and CDR2 sequences are GTSNPN and SVGIG (reference sequence). Trimming removed 4 bases at V and 0 bases at J, with 10 bases between. The CDR3 consists of 14 residues.

The rearrangement links TRBV18 to TRBJ1-1; the D gene is possibly TRBD1 (5 bases). V lost 3 bases, J lost 1 base, and 15 bases lay in between. This CDR3 has 16 residues. From germline, CDR1 is KGHSH and CDR2 LQKENI. The chain's CDR3 is CASSPGEGVGNTEAFF. Written as DNA, the CDR3 is TGTGCCAGCTCACCGGGGGAGGGCGTGGGGAACACTGAAGCTTTCTTT.

This clone has more than one count but fewer than ten. The chain employs TRBV7-9 and TRBJ1-5; unclear D gene. V lost 5 bases and J lost 4, with 15 bases in between. CDR3 length equals 15 residues. Germline CDR1 SEHNR, CDR2 FQNEAQ (reference sequence). CDR3 nucleotides: TGTGCCAGCAGCCTCGGCGGAGGTACTAATCAGCCCCAGCATTTT. This codes for CASSLGGGTNQPQHF.

The chain carries TRBV6-1 and TRBJ1-6; D not resolved. Trimming removed 6 bases at V and 9 bases at J, with 15 bases between. The CDR3 sequence is 14 residues long. Germline CDR1 MNHNS, CDR2 SASEGT. The DNA for the CDR3 is TGTGCCAGCAGGGAGGAGGGAAGGAGTTCACCCCTCCACTTT. Amino acids: CASREEGRSSPLHF.

The genes are TRBV29-1 and TRBJ1-1; possible D gene TRBD1, 6 bases. The germline V and J ends were trimmed by 5 bases and 1 base, with 11 bases remaining between them. The CDR3 is made up of 13 amino acids. Germline CDR1 reads SQVTM; CDR2 reads ANQGSEA. CDR3 coding DNA: TGCAGCGTTTTCCCACAGGGGAACACTGAAGCTTTCTTT. This translates into CSVFPQGNTEAFF.

The chain recombines TRBV5-1 with TRBJ2-7; TRBD2 matches 13 bases. Trimming removed 4 bases from V and 5 bases from J; junction bases left unmatched: 9. This CDR3 is 16 amino acids long. The germline gives CDR1 SGHRS, CDR2 YFSETQ. The chain's CDR3 is CASSPGLAGAIHEQYF. DNA for the CDR3: TGCGCCAGCAGCCCTGGACTAGCGGGAGCTATCCACGAGCAGTACTTC.

In DNA, the CDR3 is TGTGCGACCTCCCGGTCCGGGAATTCACCCCTCCACTTT. Residues: CATSRSGNSPLHF. The genes are TRBV15 and TRBJ1-6; unclear D gene. This CDR3 is built from 13 residues. Looked up from germline, CDR1 is LNHNV and CDR2 is YYDKDF (reference sequence).

The V and J genes are TRBV6-1 and TRBJ2-4, with a tentative D call TRBD1 (5 bases). Germline V CDR1 and CDR2: MNHNS, SASEGT. V was cut by 4 bases and J by 5 bases, with 12 bases left in between. There are 14 residues in the CDR3. The CDR3 sequence: CASSGGQGQNIQYF. CDR3 bases: TGTGCCAGCAGTGGGGGTCAGGGTCAAAACATTCAGTACTTC.

The genes are TRBV4-1 and TRBJ2-1, with TRBD1 matching over 7 bases. V shed 0 bases and J 0 bases; nucleotides not matched to a gene: 8. Per the germline V gene, CDR1 is MGHRA and CDR2 is YSYEKL. CDR3 size: 18 residues. CDR3 residues: CASSQDWDSLSSYNEQFF. The CDR3 region has the DNA TGCGCCAGCAGCCAAGATTGGGACAGCCTTAGCTCCTACAATGAGCAGTTCTTC.